The 15 T cell receptor beta chains below come from one sample, sequenced in a study of memory B cells and T cells in multiple sclerosis. CFSE-dim autoproliferating and CFSE-high non-proliferating T cells from unstimulated culture were sequenced separately. Approximately 5x10^7 CFSE-labeled PBMCs were cultured 7 to 8 days unstimulated, then replicate wells were pooled. Some clones are missing from TCRdb's copy, which holds only in-frame ones; the method was immunoSEQ multiplex PCR. The sample lists 46,000 or so clones, more than 65% seen once, with about 1.1% in the top ten. Their target antigens are unknown. Source material: PBMCs from blood kept in culture. The receptors were gathered from a human donor with multiple sclerosis.

The rearrangement joins TRBV5-1 to TRBJ1-2; D uncertain. Germline V gene sequence: CDR1 SGHRS, CDR2 YFSETQ. The CDR3 has 17 residues. Trimming took off 0 bases at V and 1 base at J, with 16 bases between the two ends. In nucleotides, the CDR3 is TGCGCCAGCAGCTTGGAAGATTTAGGCTTGAGTAACTATGGCTACACCTTC. It encodes CASSLEDLGLSNYGYTF.

The chain couples TRBV11-2 to TRBJ1-2; D may be TRBD1 (6 bases). Trimming shortened V by 1 base and J by 4 bases, and 10 bases separated the two germline ends. CDR3 length equals 14 residues. Germline V lookup: CDR1 SGHAT, CDR2 FQNNGV. Here the CDR3 reads CASSLALDSYGYTF. DNA for the CDR3: TGTGCCAGCAGCTTAGCCCTGGACAGCTATGGCTACACCTTC.

The chain recombines TRBV5-8 with TRBJ1-1, with D unclear. The CDR3 runs 14 residues. The V end lost 0 bases, the J end lost 5 bases, and 11 bases lay between the germline ends. The germline CDR1 and CDR2 sequences are SGHTS and YDEGEE. The CDR3 DNA reads as TGTGCCAGCAGCTTGGCGGGGTTTGGTACTGAAGCTTTCTTT. Protein sequence: CASSLAGFGTEAFF.

The CDR3 reads CASSQDDPFNGDNTGELFF. The CDR3 bases are TGCGCCAGCAGCCAAGATGACCCCTTTAACGGGGATAACACCGGGGAGCTGTTTTTT. This chain joins TRBV4-1 and TRBJ2-2; the D gene is possibly TRBD2 (5 bases). V was cut by 0 bases and J by 2 bases, with 19 bases left in between. The CDR3 is made up of 19 amino acids. Germline V lookup: CDR1 MGHRA, CDR2 YSYEKL.

V usage is TRBV11-2 and J usage is TRBJ2-1; TRBD1 might be the D (5 bases). V lost 5 bases, J lost 0 bases, and 20 bases lay in between. Germline V lookup: CDR1 SGHAT, CDR2 FQNNGV. This CDR3 is 18 amino acids long. The CDR3 is CASSPPGVGPSSYNEQFF. The CDR3 nucleotides are TGTGCCAGCAGCCCCCCTGGGGTGGGGCCGAGCTCCTACAATGAGCAGTTCTTC.

The chain is built from TRBV5-1 and TRBJ1-5, with 9 nucleotides matching TRBD1. Looked up from germline, CDR1 is SGHRS and CDR2 is YFSETQ. The junction had 11 bases not matched to a gene; V was cut back by 4 bases and J by 6 bases. The CDR3 is 16 amino acids. CDR3 loop: CASSPTTGGVGQPQHF. The CDR3 DNA follows: TGCGCCAGCAGCCCCACGACAGGGGGAGTAGGTCAGCCCCAGCATTTT.

The V gene is TRBV6-4, the J gene TRBJ1-2; 10 bases match TRBD1. This CDR3 comprises 15 residues. Germline lookup yields CDR1 MRHNA and CDR2 SNTAGT. Germline trimming cut 6 bases from V and 5 bases from J; bases unmatched to any gene: 9. The CDR3 region is CASRKGQGIEYGYTF. In nucleotides, the CDR3 is TGTGCCAGCAGAAAGGGACAGGGGATAGAATATGGCTACACCTTC.

This clone was detected only once. The gene calls are TRBV9 and TRBJ1-2; D perhaps matches TRBD1 (6 bases). The length of the CDR3 is 16 residues. The V gene's germline CDR1 is SGDLS and CDR2 YYNGEE. V was shortened by 3 bases and J by 4 bases, with 19 bases between the two germline ends. The CDR3 loop is CASSADPHRDTYGYTF. The CDR3 region has the DNA TGTGCCAGCAGCGCCGATCCTCATAGGGACACCTATGGCTACACCTTC.

The CDR3 region has the DNA TGTGCCAGCAGTTTTCCCGGTCCCGCGGGAGACATTCAGTACTTC. The encoded protein is CASSFPGPAGDIQYF. This rearrangement joins TRBV2 to TRBJ2-4; 7 bases fit TRBD2. V trimming: 5 bases; J trimming: 8 bases; junction bases outside the gene matches: 12. Germline V gene sequence: CDR1 SNHLY, CDR2 FYNNEI. The CDR3 sequence is 15 residues long. Combining the CDR3 with reference TRBV2 and TRBJ2-4 gives the whole variable domain EPEVTQTPSHQVTQMGQEVILRCVPISNHLYFYWYRQILGQKVEFLVSFYNNEISEKSEIFDDQFSVERPDGSNFTLKIRSTKLEDSAMYFCASSFPGPAGDIQYFGAGTRLSVL.

The V and J genes are TRBV19 and TRBJ2-5, with 7 bases matching TRBD1. The germline V gene encodes CDR1 LNHDA and CDR2 SQIVND (reference sequence). V shed 11 bases and J 2 bases; nucleotides not matched to a gene: 8. This CDR3 has 13 residues. The CDR3 DNA reads TGTGCCTCCTCGGGGACAGCTCAAGAGACCCAGTACTTC. The encoded protein is CASSGTAQETQYF.

The sample holds a few counts of this clone. The rearrangement joins TRBV7-9 to TRBJ1-4; D perhaps matches TRBD1 (6 bases). The germline V gene has CDR1 SEHNR and CDR2 FQNEAQ (reference sequence). The CDR3 is 12 residues long. V lost 4 bases and J 8 bases, leaving 8 bases between the germline ends. Written as DNA, the CDR3 is TGTGCCAGCAGCTCCACAGGGGAAAAACTGTTTTTT. As protein: CASSSTGEKLFF.

V gene TRBV19 combines with J gene TRBJ1-1; 10 nucleotides agree with TRBD1. The germline V gene has CDR1 LNHDA and CDR2 SQIVND (reference sequence). The CDR3 has 15 residues. V lost 5 bases and J lost 5; bases outside the gene matches: 8. This CDR3 is CASSPTGGVGTEAFF. In DNA, the CDR3 is TGTGCCAGTAGTCCGACAGGGGGCGTCGGAACTGAAGCTTTCTTT.

This clone was seen a single time. The chain couples TRBV18 to TRBJ1-1; D is unresolved. CDR1 is KGHSH and CDR2 is LQKENI in the germline V gene. V dropped 2 bases and J dropped 0 bases, with 7 bases sitting between them. The CDR3 spans 14 residues. The CDR3 nucleotides are TGTGCCAGCTCACCAGACAACCTGAACACTGAAGCTTTCTTT. Protein sequence: CASSPDNLNTEAFF. Using reference TRBV18 and TRBJ1-1 for the parts outside the CDR3, the full variable domain is NAGVMQNPRHLVRRRGQEARLRCSPMKGHSHVYWYRQLPEEGLKFMVYLQKENIIDESGMPKERFSAEFPKEGPSILRIQQVVRGDSAAYFCASSPDNLNTEAFFGQGTRLTVV.

The chain uses TRBV7-9 and TRBJ2-5; the D gene is possibly TRBD2 (7 bases). Trimming shortened V by 3 bases and J by 2 bases, and 13 bases separated the two germline ends. The length of the CDR3 is 15 residues. Germline V gene sequence: CDR1 SEHNR, CDR2 FQNEAQ (reference sequence). The CDR3 region is CASSFLGGPQETQYF. CDR3 nucleotide sequence: TGTGCCAGCAGCTTTTTGGGGGGGCCGCAAGAGACCCAGTACTTC.

The rearrangement links TRBV6-1 to TRBJ1-3; 10 bases map to TRBD1. This CDR3 is built from 14 residues. Germline CDR1 and CDR2: MNHNS and SASEGT. Trimming removed 10 bases from V and 4 bases from J; junction bases left unmatched: 7. CDR3 DNA sequence: TGTGCCACCTTGACAGGGGGCGCGGGAAACACCATATATTTT. It is translated as CATLTGGAGNTIYF.